The 16 T cell receptor beta chains given below trace back to one sample, sequenced in a study of CD8 T cells in ankylosing spondylitis. Regarding the study as a whole: Among TCR beta sequences, a motif of several highly homologous variants appeared characteristic of ankylosing spondylitis blood.

Antigens for these TCRs are unknown. TCRdb reprocessed the 5' RACE reads via MiXCR and lists one record per CDR3 protein. The sample carries a few hundred thousand distinct CDR3 sequences, about 17% recorded once. Sequencing was performed on blood, either unsorted or a sorted T cell fraction (not recorded which). The source is a male donor with ankylosing spondylitis.

CDR3 sequence: CASSYGPGQGSYLPYEQYF. The CDR3 region has the DNA TGTGCCAGCAGTTATGGACCGGGACAGGGATCGTATCTTCCATACGAGCAGTACTTC. The chain links TRBV6-2 or TRBV6-3 to TRBJ2-7; 9 bases align to TRBD1. V shed 3 bases and J 4 bases; nucleotides not matched to a gene: 19. CDR1 is MNHEY and CDR2 is SVGEGT in the germline V gene. CDR3 length equals 19 residues.

This clonotype was picked up many times. This chain joins TRBV4-1 and TRBJ2-7; the match to TRBD2 covers 9 bases. The length of the CDR3 is 15 residues. The ends lost 2 bases at V and 0 bases at J; junction bases unmatched: 2. Germline V gives CDR1 MGHRA, CDR2 YSYEKL. The CDR3 sequence is CASSQFSGSSYEQYF. The CDR3 nucleotides read TGCGCCAGCAGCCAATTTAGCGGGAGCTCCTACGAGCAGTACTTC.

This clonotype was counted a few times. This chain links TRBV23-1 with TRBJ1-5, with 7 bases aligning to TRBD1. TRBV23-1 carries the ORF label, with uncertain function. CDR3 length: 14 residues. V shed 11 bases and J 2 bases; nucleotides not matched to a gene: 9. The DNA for the CDR3 is TGCGCCGCATCCCGTACAGGGGGCAATCAGCCCCAGCATTTT. It specifies CAASRTGGNQPQHF.

At least ten counts were recorded for this clonotype. The chain links TRBV12-3 or TRBV12-4 to TRBJ2-5; TRBD2 agrees at 7 bases. With V trimmed by 6 bases and J by 3 bases, 13 bases remained unmatched. There are 16 residues in the CDR3. The DNA of the CDR3 is TGTGCCAGCAGCCCATTCGGGGGGTCTAAAGAAGAGACCCAGTACTTC. Translated, it gives CASSPFGGSKEETQYF.

In this sample, this clonotype turned up many times. CDR3 protein: CSVEGEGNYGYTF. In nucleotides, the CDR3 is TGCAGCGTTGAAGGCGAGGGTAACTATGGCTACACCTTC. This chain uses TRBV29-1 with TRBJ1-2, with D hard to call. The CDR3 loop spans 13 amino acids. Trimming pared 1 base from V and 1 base from J, leaving 7 bases between. Germline CDR1 and CDR2: SQVTM and ANQGSEA. The full variable domain, in which reference TRBV29-1 and TRBJ1-2 provide the parts outside the CDR3, is SAVISQKPSRDICQRGTSLTIQCQVDSQVTMMFWYRQQPGQSLTLIATANQGSEATYESGFVIDKFPISRPNLTFSTLTVSNMSPEDSSIYLCSVEGEGNYGYTFGSGTRLTVV.

This clonotype showed up just a few times. V gene TRBV9 combines with J gene TRBJ1-4; D possibly corresponds to TRBD1 (6 bases). In germline, CDR1 is SGDLS, CDR2 YYNGEE. V was trimmed by 0 bases and J by 8 bases, leaving 14 bases between them. This CDR3 has 15 amino acids. The CDR3 spells CASSVGAGAEEKLFF. In DNA form, the CDR3 reads TGTGCCAGCAGCGTAGGGGCAGGGGCCGAGGAAAAACTGTTTTTT.

This clonotype appeared many times. The gene calls are TRBV4-1 and TRBJ2-5; D unclear. Deletions cut 1 base from V and 6 bases from J, with 12 bases between. Germline values: CDR1 MGHRA, CDR2 YSYEKL. The CDR3 is made up of 14 amino acids. In DNA, the CDR3 is TGCGCCAGCAGCCAAGTTTTTATTGGGCAGACCCAGTACTTC. Translated, it gives CASSQVFIGQTQYF.

The rearrangement links TRBV28 to TRBJ1-1; maybe TRBD1 (5 bases). The V and J ends lost 3 bases and 6 bases respectively, with 17 bases between them. Per the germline V gene, CDR1 is MDHEN and CDR2 is SYDVKM. The CDR3 has 15 amino acids. This CDR3 is CASSLSIHGGAEAFF. CDR3 DNA sequence: TGTGCCAGCAGTTTGAGTATTCACGGGGGAGCTGAAGCTTTCTTT.

This chain joins TRBV15 and TRBJ2-1; possible D gene TRBD1, 5 bases. Per germline, CDR1 LNHNV and CDR2 YYDKDF (reference sequence). V lost 0 bases and J lost 7, with 22 bases in between. This CDR3 has 18 residues. The CDR3 sequence is CATSRDVLSSTPGNEQFF. DNA of the CDR3: TGTGCCACCAGCAGAGATGTATTAAGCAGCACCCCAGGGAATGAGCAGTTCTTC.

V is TRBV5-1 and J is TRBJ1-4; TRBD1 might be the D (6 bases). Trimming removed 2 bases at V and 6 bases at J, with 11 bases between. CDR3 length: 14 residues. Germline CDR1 SGHRS, CDR2 YFSETQ. The CDR3 is CASSFLQGDEKLFF. In DNA, the CDR3 is TGCGCCAGCAGCTTCTTACAGGGCGATGAAAAACTGTTTTTT.

This clonotype occurred a few times. The chain is built from TRBV28 and TRBJ2-1, with 10 nucleotides matching TRBD2. This CDR3 region has 16 residues. Germline V lookup: CDR1 MDHEN, CDR2 SYDVKM. V shed 2 bases, J shed 7 bases, and the junction held 8 bases outside the gene matches. CDR3 residues: CASSLRLAGARNEQFF. The CDR3 DNA is TGTGCCAGCAGTTTAAGGCTAGCGGGAGCAAGGAATGAGCAGTTCTTC.

The chain uses TRBV7-2 and TRBJ2-7; TRBD1 is a possible D gene (6 bases). Germline loops: CDR1 SGHTA, CDR2 FQGNSA. Trimming shortened V by 1 base and J by 4 bases, and 11 bases separated the two germline ends. The CDR3 spans 14 residues. The DNA of the CDR3 is TGTGCCAGCAGCTTAGACAGGGACCTTTACGAGCAGTACTTC. As protein: CASSLDRDLYEQYF.

This chain joins TRBV5-6 and TRBJ2-1; perhaps TRBD2 as D (6 bases). The CDR3 is 15 amino acids. Germline CDR1 SGHDT, CDR2 YYEEEE. Trimming removed 0 bases at V and 4 bases at J, with 11 bases between. CDR3 loop: CASSLGLEPYNEQFF. The CDR3 DNA reads as TGTGCCAGCAGCTTGGGACTAGAGCCTTACAATGAGCAGTTCTTC.

The rearrangement links TRBV12-3 or TRBV12-4 to TRBJ2-1, with D possibly being TRBD1 (5 bases). CDR3 length: 13 residues. V was clipped by 3 bases and J by 8 bases, with 11 bases between them. The DNA for the CDR3 is TGTGCCAGCAGTTTTATAGTACAGGATGAGCAGTTCTTC. Translated: CASSFIVQDEQFF.

This clonotype turned up a few times. The chain is built from TRBV3-1 and TRBJ2-7; tentatively, D is TRBD1 (6 bases). Trimming removed 1 base at V and 3 bases at J, with 13 bases between. CDR3 length equals 15 residues. CDR1 is LGHDT, CDR2 YNNKEL, per germline (reference sequence). The CDR3 reads CASSQGQGTLYEQYF. CDR3 DNA: TGTGCCAGCAGCCAAGGTCAGGGGACCCTCTACGAGCAGTACTTC.

This clonotype was seen a few times. The genes are TRBV20-1 and TRBJ1-1; 9 bases line up with TRBD1. The CDR3 totals 13 residues. Germline lookup yields CDR1 DFQATT and CDR2 SNEGSKA (reference sequence). The V segment lost 1 base and the J segment 3 bases; nucleotides outside the gene matches: 0. For the CDR3, the DNA is TGCAGTGCTAGAGGGACAGGGGACACTGAAGCTTTCTTT. It translates to CSARGTGDTEAFF.